This T cell receptor beta chain appears in the sequencing data of a study of PD-1 blockade in classical Hodgkin lymphoma. This CDR3 region has 15 residues. Trimming took 3 bases from V and 5 from J; bases not matched to a gene: 2. Looked up from germline, CDR1 is SGHTA and CDR2 is FQGNSA. Specified time point: newly diagnosed, previously untreated cHL patient sample. The data were produced by immunoSEQ multiplex PCR, yet TCRdb's version contains in-frame clones alone and is incomplete. Counted here are 70,000 or so clones, nearly 95% occurring once; the ten biggest clones make up about 2.8%. The receptor's source is a human donor with classical Hodgkin lymphoma. Specimen: peripheral blood mononuclear cells (PBMCs). The V and J genes are TRBV7-2 and TRBJ1-5; the match to TRBD1 covers 12 bases. This CDR3 is CASSFRDRGHQPQHF. The DNA for the CDR3 is TGTGCCAGCAGCTTCAGGGACAGGGGGCATCAGCCCCAGCATTTT.